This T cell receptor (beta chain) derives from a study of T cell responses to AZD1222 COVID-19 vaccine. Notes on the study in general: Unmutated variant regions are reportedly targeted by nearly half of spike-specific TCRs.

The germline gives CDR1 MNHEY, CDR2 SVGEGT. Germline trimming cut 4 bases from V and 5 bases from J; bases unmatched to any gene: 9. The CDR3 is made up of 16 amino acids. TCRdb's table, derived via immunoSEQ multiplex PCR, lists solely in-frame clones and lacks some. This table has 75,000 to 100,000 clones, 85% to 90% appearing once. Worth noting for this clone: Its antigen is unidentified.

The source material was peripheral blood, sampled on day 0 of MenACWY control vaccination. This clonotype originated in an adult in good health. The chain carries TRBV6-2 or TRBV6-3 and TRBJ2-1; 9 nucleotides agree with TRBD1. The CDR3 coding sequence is TGTGCCAGCAGTTGGGCGTGGACAGGGGCGAACAATGAGCAGTTCTTC. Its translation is CASSWAWTGANNEQFF.